These T cell receptor beta chains were read from a single sample in a study of blood T cell repertoires in COVID-19. Measured with immunoSEQ multiplex PCR; TCRdb has only the in-frame clones, and not every one. The data contain hundreds of thousands of clones, more than 80% of them seen just once; the ten biggest clones take up 1.1%. Material: PBMCs or T cells enriched from blood (not recorded which). Source of these receptors: a man aged 25 to 40 who had recovered from COVID-19. CDR3s include the opening cysteine and the closing phenylalanine or tryptophan. D genes are given only for firm matches. Size is omitted from some rows. Given values are once, few, many or a class for expanded clones.

>.|TRBJ2-1|TRBV7-9|.
TGTGCCAGCAGCCGTGACAGAAACAATGAGCAGTTCTTC
CASSRDRNNEQFF
>.|TRBJ2-7|TRBV7-8|.
TGTGCCAGCAGCCCCCGGGACACCACCTACGAGCAGTACTTC
CASSPRDTTYEQYF
>.|TRBJ1-5|TRBV27|.
TGTGCCAGCAGTTTATTTCGACAGAACGGACAGCCCCAGCATTTT
CASSLFRQNGQPQHF
>.|TRBJ2-7|TRBV15|.
TGTGCCACCAGCACTCTTCAGGCCTACGAGCAGTACTTC
CATSTLQAYEQYF
>.|TRBJ1-6|TRBV4-1|once
TGCGCCAGCAGCCAACACACCCAAACGAGCAGAGGCTATAATTCACCCCTCCACTTT
CASSQHTQTSRGYNSPLHF
>TRBD1|TRBJ2-7|TRBV28|.
TGTGCCAGCAGACCCCACGGGACAGGATGGGACGAGCAGTACTTC
CASRPHGTGWDEQYF
>.|TRBJ1-1|TRBV3-1/TRBV3-2|once
TGTGCCAGCAGCCAAGCTGCTCAGGTGAACACTGAAGCTTTCTTT
CASSQAAQVNTEAFF
>.|TRBJ2-2|TRBV9|.
TGTGCCAGCAGCGTAGAATGGCGGCCCGGGGAGCTGTTTTTT
CASSVEWRPGELFF
>.|TRBJ2-1|TRBV30|.
TGTGCCTGGAGTACGAGGAATGAGCAGTTCTTC
CAWSTRNEQFF
>TRBD1|TRBJ2-2|TRBV19|.
TGTGCCAGTAGTATCCGGGACAGGGTAAAGGTGGGAACCGGGGAGCTGTTTTTT
CASSIRDRVKVGTGELFF
>.|TRBJ2-7|TRBV11-2|.
TGTGCCAGCAGCCCCCTCAGGTACGAGCAGTACTTC
CASSPLRYEQYF
>TRBD1|TRBJ2-1|TRBV3-1/TRBV3-2|.
TGTGCCAGCAGCCAAGATGGGAAGACAGGGAGCTCCTACAATGAGCAGTTCTTC
CASSQDGKTGSSYNEQFF
>TRBD1|TRBJ1-1|TRBV5-1|.
TGCGCCAGCAGCAAGGGACAGCCGAACACTGAAGCTTTCTTT
CASSKGQPNTEAFF
>.|TRBJ2-7|TRBV29-1|once
TGCAGCGTTGGCGGACAGACCTACGAGCAGTACTTC
CSVGGQTYEQYF
>.|TRBJ1-4|TRBV28|.
TGTGCCAGCAGTTTTGGAGGGTACGCTGAAAAACTGTTTTTT
CASSFGGYAEKLFF
>TRBD2|TRBJ2-7|TRBV28|.
TGTGCCAGCCACCTTAGCGGGGTAACCTACGAGCAGTACTTC
CASHLSGVTYEQYF
>TRBD1|TRBJ2-7|TRBV5-1|.
TGCGCCAGCAGCTTGGCCCCGGGACAGGGGTACGAGCAGTACTTC
CASSLAPGQGYEQYF
>.|TRBJ2-2|TRBV11-2|.
TGTGCCAGCGGCGGGACTCCCAACACCGGGGAGCTGTTTTTT
CASGGTPNTGELFF
>TRBD1|TRBJ1-5|TRBV24-1|.
TGTGCCACCAGTGAGTCGGGACAGAACAATCAGCCCCAGCATTTT
CATSESGQNNQPQHF
>TRBD2|TRBJ2-1|TRBV28|.
TGTGCCAGCAGTCCGGAGACTAGCGGGAGGGCCTTTAATGAGCAGTTCTTC
CASSPETSGRAFNEQFF
>TRBD1|TRBJ2-7|TRBV9|once
TGTGCCAGCAGCGTAGGGGACAGGGACGAGCAGTACTTC
CASSVGDRDEQYF
>.|TRBJ2-1|TRBV7-2|.
TGTGCCAGCAGCAGGTGGGAGAGCTCCTACAATGAGCAGTTCTTC
CASSRWESSYNEQFF
>.|TRBJ2-3|TRBV11-3|.
TGTGCCAGCAGCTCGGGATCGTACGGGGCAGATACGCAGTATTTT
CASSSGSYGADTQYF
>TRBD2|TRBJ2-1|TRBV20-1|.
TGCAGTGTCGGGACTAGCGGGAGGAAGTTCTTC
CSVGTSGRKFF
>TRBD2|TRBJ2-7|TRBV28|.
TGTGCCGAGAGCCTATCGGGAGGGCACGAGCAGTACTTC
CAESLSGGHEQYF
>.|TRBJ2-5|TRBV7-6|.
TGTGCCAGCAGCTTAGGATCTCTTAGATGGGAGACCCAGTACTTC
CASSLGSLRWETQYF
>TRBD1|TRBJ2-1|TRBV27|once
TGTGCCAGCAGCCCACAGACAGGGGGGAGATTCTTC
CASSPQTGGRFF
>.|TRBJ1-1|TRBV6-5|.
TGTGCCAGCAACTCGGACAATCCGAACACTGAAGCTTTCTTT
CASNSDNPNTEAFF